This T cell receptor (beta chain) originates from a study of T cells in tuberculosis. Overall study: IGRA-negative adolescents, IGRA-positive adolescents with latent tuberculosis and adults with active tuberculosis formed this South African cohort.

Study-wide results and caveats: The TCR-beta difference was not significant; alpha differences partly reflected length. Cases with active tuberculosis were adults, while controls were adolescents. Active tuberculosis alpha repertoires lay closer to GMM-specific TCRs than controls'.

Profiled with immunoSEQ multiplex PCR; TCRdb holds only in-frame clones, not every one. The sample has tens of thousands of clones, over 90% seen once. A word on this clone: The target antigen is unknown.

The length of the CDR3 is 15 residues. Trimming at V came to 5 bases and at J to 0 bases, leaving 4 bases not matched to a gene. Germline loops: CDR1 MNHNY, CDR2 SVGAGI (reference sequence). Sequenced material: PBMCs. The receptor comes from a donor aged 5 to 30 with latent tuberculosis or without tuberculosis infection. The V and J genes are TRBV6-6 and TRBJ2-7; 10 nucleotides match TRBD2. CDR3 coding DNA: TGTGCCAGCAGTCACACTAGCGGGGCCTCCTACGAGCAGTACTTC. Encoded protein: CASSHTSGASYEQYF.